These 8 T cell receptor beta chains were all obtained from the same sample, sequenced in a study of beta chain features in type 1 diabetes. Investigators reverse transcribed all isolated RNA, so they sequenced expressed TCRB transcripts. Repertoires were generated with immunoSEQ multiplex PCR, while TCRdb's copy carries only in-frame clones and drops some. The sample lists nearly 250,000 clones, about 14% occurring once. The sequenced sample consisted of naive CD4+ T cells from blood. Receptors originate from a woman in her thirties or forties in good health.

This clone was counted between two and nine times. The V and J genes are TRBV11-2 and TRBJ2-5; 7 nucleotides line up with TRBD1. The J segment lost 5 bases and the V segment lost 3 bases, leaving 3 bases of the junction unmatched. The CDR3 has 13 residues. Germline values: CDR1 SGHAT, CDR2 FQNNGV. CDR3 sequence: CASSLTGLETQYF. The CDR3 DNA sequence: TGTGCCAGCAGCTTGACAGGGTTGGAGACCCAGTACTTC.

V usage is TRBV5-1 and J usage is TRBJ2-6; maybe TRBD1 (7 bases). Trimming took 3 bases from V and 4 from J, leaving 20 bases between them. CDR1 and CDR2 (germline): SGHRS, YFSETQ. The CDR3 is made up of 18 amino acids. CDR3 protein: CASSSGEQGVRGANVLTF. The CDR3 DNA sequence: TGCGCCAGCAGCTCGGGAGAGCAGGGGGTGAGAGGGGCCAACGTCCTGACTTTC.

The V and J genes are TRBV5-1 and TRBJ2-1; 13 nucleotides align to TRBD2. CDR1 and CDR2 from the germline V gene are SGHRS and YFSETQ. The CDR3 is made up of 17 amino acids. Germline trimming cut 0 bases from V and 2 bases from J; bases unmatched to any gene: 2. The CDR3 bases are TGCGCCAGCAGCTTGGGACTAGCGGGGGGACCCTACAATGAGCAGTTCTTC. Translated, it gives CASSLGLAGGPYNEQFF.

V usage is TRBV11-2 and J usage is TRBJ1-2; D is perhaps TRBD1 (6 bases). This CDR3 spans 14 amino acids. CDR1 is SGHAT and CDR2 is FQNNGV in the germline V gene. The V gene lost 6 bases and the J gene lost 2 bases, with 13 bases spanning the gap. CDR3 loop: CASRVLDRNYGYTF. DNA of the CDR3: TGTGCCAGCAGGGTCCTGGACAGAAACTATGGCTACACCTTC.

This clone was seen only a few times. This rearrangement joins TRBV28 to TRBJ2-3; 9 nucleotides line up with TRBD1. V trimming: 4 bases; J trimming: 1 base; junction bases outside the gene matches: 0. The CDR3 consists of 14 residues. Germline CDR1 reads MDHEN; CDR2 reads SYDVKM. CDR3 nucleotides: TGTGCCAGCAGTTGGGACAGGGGCACAGATACGCAGTATTTT. This codes for CASSWDRGTDTQYF.

This chain connects TRBV4-1 to TRBJ2-7; D gene uncertain. Germline-derived CDR1 and CDR2 are MGHRA and YSYEKL. Trimming shortened V by 4 bases and J by 4 bases, and 11 bases separated the two germline ends. The CDR3 runs 13 residues. This CDR3 is CASSLASGYEQYF. For the CDR3, the DNA is TGCGCCAGCAGCCTTGCGTCAGGTTACGAGCAGTACTTC.

The chain employs TRBV5-1 and TRBJ2-5; tentatively, D is TRBD1 (6 bases). V dropped 7 bases and J dropped 2 bases, with 15 bases sitting between them. This CDR3 has 14 amino acids. Per the germline V gene, CDR1 is SGHRS and CDR2 is YFSETQ. CDR3 residues: CASSKMTGQETQYF. CDR3 in DNA: TGCGCCAGCTCCAAGATGACAGGACAAGAGACCCAGTACTTC. The full variable domain, its missing parts supplied by reference TRBV5-1 and TRBJ2-5, is KAGVTQTPRYLIKTRGQQVTLSCSPISGHRSVSWYQQTPGQGLQFLFEYFSETQRNKGNFPGRFSGRQFSNSRSEMNVSTLELGDSALYLCASSKMTGQETQYFGPGTRLLVL.

This sequence joins TRBV5-4 and TRBJ2-2, with 12 bases aligning to TRBD2. CDR1 is SGHNT, CDR2 YYREEE, per germline (reference sequence). V trimming: 4 bases; J trimming: 6 bases; junction bases outside the gene matches: 4. The CDR3 runs to 15 residues. CDR3: CASSIPSGGAGELFF. The CDR3 DNA sequence: TGTGCCAGCAGCATTCCTAGCGGGGGGGCCGGGGAGCTGTTTTTT. Drawing the rest from reference TRBV5-4 and TRBJ2-2, the complete variable domain is ETGVTQSPTHLIKTRGQQVTLRCSSQSGHNTVSWYQQALGQGPQFIFQYYREEENGRGNFPPRFSGLQFPNYSSELNVNALELDDSALYLCASSIPSGGAGELFFGEGSRLTVL.